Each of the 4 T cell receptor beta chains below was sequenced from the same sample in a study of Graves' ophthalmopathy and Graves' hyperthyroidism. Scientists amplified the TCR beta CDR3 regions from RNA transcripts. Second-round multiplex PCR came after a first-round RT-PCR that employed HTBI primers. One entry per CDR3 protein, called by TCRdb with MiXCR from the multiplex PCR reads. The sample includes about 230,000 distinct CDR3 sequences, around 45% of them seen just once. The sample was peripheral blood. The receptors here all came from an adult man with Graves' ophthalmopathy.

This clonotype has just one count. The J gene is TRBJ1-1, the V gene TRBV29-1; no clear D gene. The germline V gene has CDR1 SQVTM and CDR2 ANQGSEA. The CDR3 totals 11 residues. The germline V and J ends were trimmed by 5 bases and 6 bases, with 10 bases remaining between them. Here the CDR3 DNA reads TGCAGCGTTAACCGGGTATCTGAAGCTTTCTTT. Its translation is CSVNRVSEAFF. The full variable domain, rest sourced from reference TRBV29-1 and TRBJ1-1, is SAVISQKPSRDICQRGTSLTIQCQVDSQVTMMFWYRQQPGQSLTLIATANQGSEATYESGFVIDKFPISRPNLTFSTLTVSNMSPEDSSIYLCSVNRVSEAFFGQGTRLTVV.

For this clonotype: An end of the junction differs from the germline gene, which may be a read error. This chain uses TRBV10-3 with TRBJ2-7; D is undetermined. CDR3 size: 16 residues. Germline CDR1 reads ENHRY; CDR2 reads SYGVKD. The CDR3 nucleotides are TGTGCCAGCAGTATTTTCCCGGGCCTTGCCTTCTACGAGCAGTACTTC. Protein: CASSIFPGLAFYEQYF.

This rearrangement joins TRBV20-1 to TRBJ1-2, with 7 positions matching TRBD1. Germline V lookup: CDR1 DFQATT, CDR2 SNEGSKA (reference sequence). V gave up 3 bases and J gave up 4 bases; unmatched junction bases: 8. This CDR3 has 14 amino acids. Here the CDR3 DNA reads TGCAGTGCTAGCCCGGAGGGGGCGGGCTATGGCTACACCTTC. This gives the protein CSASPEGAGYGYTF.

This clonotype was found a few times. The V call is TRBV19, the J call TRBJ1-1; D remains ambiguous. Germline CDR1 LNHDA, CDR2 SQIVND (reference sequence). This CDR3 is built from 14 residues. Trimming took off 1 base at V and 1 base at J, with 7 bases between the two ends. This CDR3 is CASSIGSANTEAFF. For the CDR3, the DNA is TGTGCCAGTAGTATAGGCTCAGCGAACACTGAAGCTTTCTTT.